The 32 T cell receptor beta chains below come from one sample, sequenced in a study of T-cell reconstitution after alpha-beta-depleted transplantation in children. A TCRbeta library incorporating unique molecular identifiers was prepared. In TCRdb, the PCR reads were re-called with MiXCR into one record per CDR3 protein. The sample contains tens of thousands of distinct CDR3 sequences, about 40% of which appear only once. The starting material was PBMCs, mostly from graft donor cells, obtained 360 days after TCRalphabeta/CD19-depleted stem cell transplant. The source of these receptors is a male patient younger than 18 who had a stem cell transplant for acute lymphoblastic leukemia, so the T cells may come from the graft donor.

This clonotype was observed a handful of times. The V and J genes are TRBV20-1 and TRBJ2-7, with 8 positions matching TRBD2. This CDR3 spans 15 amino acids. CDR1 is DFQATT and CDR2 is SNEGSKA in the germline V gene (reference sequence). V shed 0 bases, J shed 4 bases, and the junction held 8 bases outside the gene matches. The CDR3 here is CSARDSGTSQYEQYF. In DNA form, the CDR3 reads TGCAGTGCTAGAGATTCCGGGACTAGTCAGTACGAGCAGTACTTC.

The chain carries TRBV27 and TRBJ2-7; 7 nucleotides line up with TRBD1. The trim removed 6 bases at V and 2 bases at J, leaving 13 bases unmatched. The length of the CDR3 is 16 residues. Germline assignment: CDR1 MNHEY and CDR2 SMNVEV (reference sequence). In nucleotides, the CDR3 is TGTGCCAGCAGCCGCCAGAGGACAGGTCTTCCCTACGAGCAGTACTTC. This sequence encodes CASSRQRTGLPYEQYF.

The chain recombines TRBV29-1 with TRBJ2-1, with 9 nucleotides matching TRBD2. J lost 4 bases, V lost 2 bases, and 9 bases had no gene match. This CDR3 has 16 residues. CDR1 is SQVTM, CDR2 ANQGSEA, per germline. This CDR3 reads CSVEKPSGTFYNEQFF. The CDR3 region has the DNA TGCAGCGTTGAAAAGCCTAGCGGGACCTTTTACAATGAGCAGTTCTTC.

This chain uses TRBV3-1 with TRBJ2-3, with 10 bases that match TRBD1. The germline V gene has CDR1 LGHDT and CDR2 YNNKEL (reference sequence). V shed 4 bases and J 3 bases; nucleotides not matched to a gene: 4. There are 15 residues in the CDR3. The CDR3 sequence: CASSLRDRGTDTQYF. The DNA of the CDR3 is TGTGCCAGCAGCCTCCGGGACAGGGGAACAGATACGCAGTATTTT.

The chain joins TRBV19 to TRBJ2-7; tentatively, D is TRBD1 (5 bases). V was shortened by 6 bases and J by 5 bases, with 11 bases between the two germline ends. CDR3 length: 12 residues. The germline CDR1 and CDR2 sequences are LNHDA and SQIVND (reference sequence). Here the CDR3 reads CASSPRENEQYF. The CDR3 nucleotides read TGTGCCAGTAGCCCCAGGGAAAACGAGCAGTACTTC.

The V call is TRBV29-1, the J call TRBJ2-5; D is undetermined. V lost 4 bases and J lost 6, with 6 bases in between. The CDR3 sequence is 10 residues long. CDR1 is SQVTM, CDR2 ANQGSEA, per germline. Here the CDR3 reads CSVAGQTQYF. The DNA of the CDR3 is TGCAGCGTTGCGGGCCAGACCCAGTACTTC.

This chain joins TRBV28 and TRBJ2-3; 8 nucleotides agree with TRBD2. V was pared by 6 bases and J by 2 bases, with 7 bases of the junction left unmatched. The length of the CDR3 is 15 residues. Germline V gene sequence: CDR1 MDHEN, CDR2 SYDVKM. CDR3 residues: CASSLQLADTDTQYF. CDR3 bases: TGTGCCAGCAGCCTCCAACTAGCGGACACAGATACGCAGTATTTT.

The chain employs TRBV7-3 and TRBJ2-7; 7 positions match TRBD2. The CDR3 has 17 amino acids. In germline, CDR1 is SGHTA, CDR2 FQGTGA. V gave up 4 bases and J gave up 3 bases; unmatched junction bases: 15. CDR3 loop: CASSSWTRHPPGYEQYF. Written as DNA, the CDR3 is TGTGCCAGCAGCTCTTGGACTAGACACCCCCCGGGCTACGAGCAGTACTTC.

This clonotype was seen only once. In nucleotides, the CDR3 is TGTGCCAGCAGCTTAGCCGCGGGGGAGCAGTACTTC. Encoded protein: CASSLAAGEQYF. The chain has TRBV7-6 and TRBJ2-7; possibly TRBD2 for D (6 bases). The ends were cut back, 0 bases at V and 7 bases at J, with 7 bases in the middle. Germline CDR1 SGHVS, CDR2 FNYEAQ. There are 12 residues in the CDR3.

V gene TRBV5-1 combines with J gene TRBJ2-3; TRBD2 matches at 9 bases. V gave up 5 bases and J gave up 0 bases; unmatched junction bases: 4. CDR1 and CDR2 from the germline V gene are SGHRS and YFSETQ. CDR3 length: 15 amino acids. CDR3 nucleotide sequence: TGCGCCAGCAGGCGGCTAGCGGGGAGCACAGATACGCAGTATTTT. Translation gives CASRRLAGSTDTQYF.

The chain couples TRBV3-1 to TRBJ2-2, with 10 bases that match TRBD2. V dropped 7 bases and J dropped 4; count of bases not matched to a gene: 9. This CDR3 is 16 amino acids long. The germline CDR1 and CDR2 sequences are LGHDT and YNNKEL (reference sequence). The CDR3 sequence: CASTTSGAKPTGELFF. In DNA form, the CDR3 reads TGTGCCAGCACTACTAGCGGGGCTAAACCCACCGGGGAGCTGTTTTTT.

This clonotype occurred a few times. CDR3 DNA: TGCGCCAGCAGCTTGATTGGTGGTGACAGGAACTATGGCTACACCTTC. It specifies CASSLIGGDRNYGYTF. This chain joins TRBV5-1 and TRBJ1-2; D may be TRBD1 (6 bases). This CDR3 has 16 residues. From germline, CDR1 is SGHRS and CDR2 YFSETQ. With 1 base removed from V and 2 bases from J, the gap between germline ends came to 15 bases.

This clonotype was seen only a few times. The V call is TRBV7-9, the J call TRBJ1-5; D is possibly TRBD1 (5 bases). Between the trimmed V and J ends, which lost 4 bases and 3 bases, there was a span of 10 bases. Germline loops: CDR1 SEHNR, CDR2 FQNEAQ (reference sequence). CDR3 length: 14 residues. The CDR3 is CASSSPGPNQPQHF. CDR3 bases: TGTGCCAGCAGCTCTCCGGGACCCAATCAGCCCCAGCATTTT.

This rearrangement joins TRBV5-1 to TRBJ2-1; D is perhaps TRBD1 or TRBD2 (6 bases each). Germline lookup yields CDR1 SGHRS and CDR2 YFSETQ. V was clipped by 1 base and J by 5 bases, with 16 bases between them. The CDR3 consists of 16 residues. CDR3 in DNA: TGCGCCAGCAGCTTGCAAGGGGGAGGCTTCGACAATGAGCAGTTCTTC. Its translation: CASSLQGGGFDNEQFF. The full variable domain, with the rest looked up from reference TRBV5-1 and TRBJ2-1, is KAGVTQTPRYLIKTRGQQVTLSCSPISGHRSVSWYQQTPGQGLQFLFEYFSETQRNKGNFPGRFSGRQFSNSRSEMNVSTLELGDSALYLCASSLQGGGFDNEQFFGPGTRLTVL.

The V call is TRBV7-9, the J call TRBJ2-7; unclear D gene. Trimming pared 1 base from V and 3 bases from J, leaving 10 bases between. The CDR3 is made up of 14 amino acids. Germline V lookup: CDR1 SEHNR, CDR2 FQNEAQ (reference sequence). The CDR3 is CASSLVDGFYEQYF. In DNA form, the CDR3 reads TGTGCCAGCAGCTTAGTAGACGGGTTCTACGAGCAGTACTTC.

V and J are TRBV12-3 or TRBV12-4 and TRBJ2-3; a weak D match, TRBD2 (5 bases). The V end was cut by 4 bases, the J end by 6 bases, with 11 bases between. The CDR3 has 13 amino acids. The CDR3 nucleotides are TGTGCCAGCAGTTCCCCCCCGGGGGATACGCAGTATTTT. Its translation is CASSSPPGDTQYF.

The V and J genes are TRBV10-3 and TRBJ2-1; TRBD2 aligns across 8 bases. V was clipped by 8 bases and J by 1 base; unmatched bases: 4. The CDR3 length is 14 residues. Germline values: CDR1 ENHRY, CDR2 SYGVKD. The CDR3 region is CAIQREGSYNEQFF. CDR3 nucleotides: TGTGCCATCCAACGGGAGGGTTCCTACAATGAGCAGTTCTTC.

The DNA of the CDR3 is TGTGCCAGCAGTTCTCCGGGACTCTCGGGAGAGACCCAGTACTTC. Residues: CASSSPGLSGETQYF. The chain links TRBV28 to TRBJ2-5, with D perhaps TRBD2 (6 bases). This CDR3 contains 15 residues. The V gene lost 4 bases and the J gene lost 4 bases, with 16 bases spanning the gap. Germline CDR1 MDHEN, CDR2 SYDVKM.

The V and J genes are TRBV29-1 and TRBJ1-1; 9 nucleotides match TRBD1. Germline assignment: CDR1 SQVTM and CDR2 ANQGSEA. The CDR3 extends over 13 amino acids. The J segment lost 7 bases and the V segment lost 6 bases, leaving 9 bases of the junction unmatched. In DNA form, the CDR3 reads TGCAGCGTAGACCCCGGGACAGGGCTTGAAGCTTTCTTT. This sequence encodes CSVDPGTGLEAFF.

V gene TRBV5-6 combines with J gene TRBJ1-4; weak D call: TRBD1 (6 bases). V lost 4 bases, J lost 10 bases, and 20 bases lay in between. Germline assignment: CDR1 SGHDT and CDR2 YYEEEE. CDR3 length equals 15 residues. As DNA, the CDR3 is TGTGCCAGCAGCCCGAACGGACAGCGTCTTGGAAAACTGTTTTTT. Residues: CASSPNGQRLGKLFF.

This clonotype was counted only a few times. The chain combines TRBV20-1 with TRBJ2-1; no definite D call. The germline V and J ends were trimmed by 0 bases and 5 bases, with 5 bases remaining between them. Germline CDR1 reads DFQATT; CDR2 reads SNEGSKA (reference sequence). This CDR3 has 12 residues. CDR3 amino acids: CSARDLDNEQFF. CDR3 in DNA: TGCAGTGCTAGAGATCTGGACAATGAGCAGTTCTTC.

The rearrangement uses TRBV24-1 and TRBJ2-1; a possible D gene is TRBD2 (6 bases). This CDR3 is 15 amino acids long. Trimming took 4 bases from V and 4 from J, leaving 13 bases between them. Germline V gives CDR1 KGHDR, CDR2 SFDVKD. CDR3 sequence (DNA): TGTGCCACCAGTGAGTCGGGAGTAACTTACAATGAGCAGTTCTTC. Its protein is CATSESGVTYNEQFF.

This clonotype has more than one count but fewer than ten. V is TRBV7-8 and J is TRBJ2-7; the D gene is possibly TRBD2 (5 bases). CDR3 length: 11 residues. Trimming cost V 3 bases and J 5 bases, with 5 bases left between them. Germline CDR1 reads SGHVS; CDR2 reads FQNEAQ. CDR3 nucleotides: TGTGCCAGCAGCTTCGGGAACGAGCAGTACTTC. It translates to CASSFGNEQYF.

In DNA, the CDR3 is TGCAGCGTCGGTACCGGGACAGGGGGTGGCTACACCTTC. This codes for CSVGTGTGGGYTF. This rearrangement joins TRBV29-1 to TRBJ1-2; 11 positions match TRBD1. The V and J ends lost 6 bases and 7 bases, in that order; junction bases with no gene match: 7. From germline, CDR1 is SQVTM and CDR2 ANQGSEA. The CDR3 consists of 13 residues.

The V and J genes are TRBV10-3 and TRBJ2-7; D is ambiguous. Trimming took off 6 bases at V and 0 bases at J, with 9 bases between the two ends. The CDR3 length is 13 residues. Germline CDR1 reads ENHRY; CDR2 reads SYGVKD. The CDR3 DNA is TGTGCCATCAGAATAGATGGCTCCTACGAGCAGTACTTC. This sequence encodes CAIRIDGSYEQYF.

This chain joins TRBV5-1 and TRBJ2-6; TRBD1 agrees at 10 bases. CDR3 size: 17 residues. Trimming cost V 4 bases and J 4 bases; bases outside gene matches: 8. Germline V gene lookup returns CDR1 SGHRS and CDR2 YFSETQ. The CDR3 here is CASSPGTGVSGANVLTF. CDR3 nucleotide sequence: TGCGCCAGCAGCCCCGGGACAGGGGTTTCCGGGGCCAACGTCCTGACTTTC.

CDR3 in DNA: TGTGCCAGCTCATCTCGACACATTACTAGCACAGATACGCAGTATTTT. Its protein is CASSSRHITSTDTQYF. V gene TRBV18 combines with J gene TRBJ2-3; D gene ambiguous. The germline V gene has CDR1 KGHSH and CDR2 LQKENI. CDR3 length: 16 residues. The V and J ends lost 5 bases and 0 bases respectively, with 15 bases between them.

This clonotype was detected a few times. The chain uses TRBV29-1 and TRBJ1-1; TRBD1 aligns across 9 bases. The CDR3 consists of 13 residues. Germline V CDR1 and CDR2: SQVTM, ANQGSEA. The ends lost 6 bases at V and 1 base at J; junction bases unmatched: 3. CDR3 sequence: CSVPGQGNTEAFF. CDR3 DNA sequence: TGCAGCGTGCCGGGACAGGGGAACACTGAAGCTTTCTTT.

V and J are TRBV9 and TRBJ2-1; D is unclear. The CDR3 has 15 residues. CDR1 is SGDLS and CDR2 is YYNGEE in the germline V gene. Trimming shortened V by 0 bases and J by 3 bases, and 10 bases separated the two germline ends. Written as DNA, the CDR3 is TGTGCCAGCAGCGTAGAAGACTCCTTCTACAATGAGCAGTTCTTC. Residues: CASSVEDSFYNEQFF.

The chain combines TRBV7-8 with TRBJ2-1; D not certain. The CDR3 length is 16 residues. Germline V gene sequence: CDR1 SGHVS, CDR2 FQNEAQ. Trimming removed 3 bases from V and 4 bases from J, with 16 bases in between. The CDR3 DNA sequence: TGTGCCAGCAGCTTTATTCCCCCCTCCCGATACAATGAGCAGTTCTTC. Amino acid sequence: CASSFIPPSRYNEQFF.

V and J are TRBV12-3 or TRBV12-4 and TRBJ2-5, with 7 bases aligning to TRBD2. The V segment lost 6 bases and the J segment 5 bases; nucleotides outside the gene matches: 12. The CDR3 is made up of 15 amino acids. The CDR3 region is CASSSGWEGPETQYF. Here the CDR3 DNA reads TGTGCCAGCAGCTCTGGGTGGGAGGGCCCGGAGACCCAGTACTTC.

The chain uses TRBV28 and TRBJ2-7, with 10 bases fitting TRBD2. V gave up 6 bases and J gave up 6 bases; unmatched junction bases: 14. The CDR3 totals 16 residues. From germline, CDR1 is MDHEN and CDR2 SYDVKM. Here the CDR3 reads CASRFVRASGSPEQYF. The CDR3 DNA is TGTGCCAGCAGATTTGTGCGGGCTAGCGGGAGTCCCGAGCAGTACTTC.